Listed below are T cell receptor beta chains from one sample, sequenced in a study of T cell repertoires in cytomegalovirus infection. TCRdb ran MiXCR on the reads and lists one entry per CDR3 protein. This sample carries approximately 400,000 distinct CDR3 sequences, roughly 30% of them seen once, and the ten largest clones take roughly an eighth. What was sequenced was PBMCs. The receptors shown here come from a human donor in good health (CMV status not recorded). Some clones in this sample may be carry-over from other donors' samples. Both conserved end residues are part of each CDR3. The D gene is left open where the match is weak. Size values are once, few and many counts, or a class for expanded clones, and some rows have none.

CDR3 length	V gene	clone size	J gene	D gene	CDR3 DNA	CDR3 protein
13	TRBV11-2	many	TRBJ2-7	TRBD1	TGTGCCAGCAGCCGTATGACAGGGACCGAGCAGTACTTC	CASSRMTGTEQYF
12	TRBV7-2	.	TRBJ1-1	.	TGTGCCAGCAGCTTCGGAAACACTGAAGCTTCCTTT	CASSFGNTEASF
15	TRBV4-3	few	TRBJ1-3	.	TGCGCCAGCAGCCAATCCGGGACACTAAGAAACACCATATATTTT	CASSQSGTLRNTIYF
14	TRBV11-2	.	TRBJ2-7	.	TGTGCCATCAGCTTGGAGCCGGGGAGGAACGAGCAGTACTTC	CAISLEPGRNEQYF
14	TRBV7-9	many	TRBJ1-1	.	TGTGCCAGCAGCTCGCGGACAGTGAACACTGAAGCTTTCTTT	CASSSRTVNTEAFF
15	TRBV3-1	few	TRBJ1-4	.	TGTGCCAGCAGCCAAGGACGGCAAACTAATGAAAAACTGTTTTTT	CASSQGRQTNEKLFF
14	TRBV20-1	few	TRBJ2-6	.	TGCAGTGCTCTAAAATCCTCTGGGGCCAACGTCCTGACTTTC	CSALKSSGANVLTF
16	TRBV5-1	.	TRBJ2-7	TRBD1	TGCGCCAGCAGCGGGGGTCCGGGACAGGGCTCCTACGAGCAGTACTTC	CASSGGPGQGSYEQYF
15	TRBV7-8	.	TRBJ2-3	.	TGTGCCAGCTTCCCCCATGGCGGGGCAAGGGATACGCAGTATTTT	CASFPHGGARDTQYF
14	TRBV7-2	few	TRBJ1-1	.	TGTGCCAGCAGCTTAATAGCTGGCAGTACGGGAGCTTTCTTT	CASSLIAGSTGAFF
13	TRBV20-1	.	TRBJ2-5	TRBD2	TGCAGTGCCCGGAGCGGGGCTAGAGAGACCCAGTACTTC	CSARSGARETQYF
15	TRBV7-2	many	TRBJ1-3	TRBD1	TGTGCCAGCAGCTCGGGACAGGGCCCCGGAAACACCATATATTTT	CASSSGQGPGNTIYF
15	TRBV7-6	many	TRBJ1-5	.	TGTGCCAGCAGCTTAGCCGACAGCAGCAATCAGCCCCAGCATTTT	CASSLADSSNQPQHF
14	TRBV7-4	.	TRBJ1-1	TRBD1	TGTGCCAGCAGCCTCGGACAGGGAAACACTGAAGCTTGCTTT	CASSLGQGNTEACF
15	TRBV19	few	TRBJ1-4	.	TGTGCCAGTAGTATCCGGGAGTTTGGATCCTGGAAACTGTTTTTT	CASSIREFGSWKLFF
15	TRBV5-1	once	TRBJ1-2	.	TGCGCCAGCAGCTTGGTCAGGGGAAGTTCCTCTGGCTACACCTTC	CASSLVRGSSSGYTF
18	TRBV5-6	.	TRBJ2-5	TRBD2	TGTGCCAGCAGCTTGTTTGTTCTTGCGGGAGGCATAGAAGAGACCCAGTACTTC	CASSLFVLAGGIEETQYF
17	TRBV18	few	TRBJ2-5	TRBD2	TGTGCCAGCTCACCCCCTACAGCGGGGGGGACCCAAGAGACCCAGTACTTC	CASSPPTAGGTQETQYF
14	TRBV11-2	.	TRBJ1-4	.	TGTGCCAGCAGCATTCAACGGTCTAATGAAAAACTGTTTTTT	CASSIQRSNEKLFF
16	TRBV15	few	TRBJ2-3	TRBD1	TGTGCCACCAGCAGACACCGGGACAGGGACACAGATACGCAGTATTTT	CATSRHRDRDTDTQYF
15	TRBV6-5	few	TRBJ2-7	.	TGTGCCAGCAGTTACACCATCAGGGGAGAATACGAGCAGTACTTC	CASSYTIRGEYEQYF
12	TRBV5-1	few	TRBJ1-2	.	TGCGCCAGCAGACAGCTGGGCTATGGCTACACCTTC	CASRQLGYGYTF